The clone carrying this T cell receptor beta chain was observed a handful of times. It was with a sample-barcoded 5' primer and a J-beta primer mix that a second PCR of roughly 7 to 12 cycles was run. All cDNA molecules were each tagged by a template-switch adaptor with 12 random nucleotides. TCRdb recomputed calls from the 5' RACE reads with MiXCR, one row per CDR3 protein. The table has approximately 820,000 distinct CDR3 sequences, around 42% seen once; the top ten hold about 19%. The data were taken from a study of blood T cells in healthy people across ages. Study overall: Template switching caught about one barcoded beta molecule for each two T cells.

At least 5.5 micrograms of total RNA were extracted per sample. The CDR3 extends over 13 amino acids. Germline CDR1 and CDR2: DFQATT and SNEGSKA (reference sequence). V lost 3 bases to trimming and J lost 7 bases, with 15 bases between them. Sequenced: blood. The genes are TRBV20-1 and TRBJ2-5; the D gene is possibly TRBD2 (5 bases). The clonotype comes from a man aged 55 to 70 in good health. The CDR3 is CSASHGPGGTQYF. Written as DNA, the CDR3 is TGCAGTGCTAGCCATGGACCAGGAGGGACCCAGTACTTC.